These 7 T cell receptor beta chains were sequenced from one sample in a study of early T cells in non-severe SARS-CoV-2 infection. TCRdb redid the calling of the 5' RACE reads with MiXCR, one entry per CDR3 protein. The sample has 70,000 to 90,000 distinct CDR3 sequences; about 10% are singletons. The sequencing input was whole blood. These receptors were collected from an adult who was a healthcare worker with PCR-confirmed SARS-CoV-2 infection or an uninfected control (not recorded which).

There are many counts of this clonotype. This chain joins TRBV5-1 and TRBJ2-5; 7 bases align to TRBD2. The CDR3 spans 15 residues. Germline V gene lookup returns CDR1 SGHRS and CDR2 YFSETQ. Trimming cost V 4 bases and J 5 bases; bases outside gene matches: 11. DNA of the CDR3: TGCGCCAGCAGCGGTGGGACGGGGGGAATTGAGACCCAGTACTTC. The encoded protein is CASSGGTGGIETQYF.

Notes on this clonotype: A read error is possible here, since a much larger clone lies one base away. The CDR3 DNA reads as TGTGCCAGCAGCGGCGACAGTCCTTATAATTCACCCCCCCACTTT. It encodes CASSGDSPYNSPPHF. The chain is built from TRBV9 and TRBJ1-6, with D possibly TRBD1 on 5 matching bases. Germline V gene sequence: CDR1 SGDLS, CDR2 YYNGEE. The CDR3 length is 15 residues.

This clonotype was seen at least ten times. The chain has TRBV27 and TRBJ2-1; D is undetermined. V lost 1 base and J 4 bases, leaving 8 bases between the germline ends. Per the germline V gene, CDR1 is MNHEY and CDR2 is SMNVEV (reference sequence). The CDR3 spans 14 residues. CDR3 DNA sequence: TGTGCCAGCAGTTTATTGCCGCTGTACAATGAGCAGTTCTTC. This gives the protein CASSLLPLYNEQFF.

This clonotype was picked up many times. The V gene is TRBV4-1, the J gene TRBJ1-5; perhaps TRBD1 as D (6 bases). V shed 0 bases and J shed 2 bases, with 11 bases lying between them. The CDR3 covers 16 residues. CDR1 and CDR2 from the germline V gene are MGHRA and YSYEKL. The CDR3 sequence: CASSQDGGLGNQPQHF. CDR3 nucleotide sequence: TGCGCCAGCAGCCAAGACGGGGGCCTGGGCAATCAGCCCCAGCATTTT.

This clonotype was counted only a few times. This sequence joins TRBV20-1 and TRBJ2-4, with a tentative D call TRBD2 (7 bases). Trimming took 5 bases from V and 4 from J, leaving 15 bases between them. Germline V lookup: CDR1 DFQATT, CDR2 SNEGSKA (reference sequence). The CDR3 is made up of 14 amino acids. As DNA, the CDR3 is TGCAGTGCTCCTAAGGGGGGGGTAAAAAACATTCAGTACTTC. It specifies CSAPKGGVKNIQYF.

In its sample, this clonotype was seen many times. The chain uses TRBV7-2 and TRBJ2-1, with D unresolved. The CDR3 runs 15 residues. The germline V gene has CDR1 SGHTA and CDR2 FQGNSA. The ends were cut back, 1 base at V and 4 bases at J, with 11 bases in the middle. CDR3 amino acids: CASSLVVGKYNEQFF. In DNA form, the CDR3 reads TGTGCCAGCAGCTTAGTCGTTGGGAAGTACAATGAGCAGTTCTTC.

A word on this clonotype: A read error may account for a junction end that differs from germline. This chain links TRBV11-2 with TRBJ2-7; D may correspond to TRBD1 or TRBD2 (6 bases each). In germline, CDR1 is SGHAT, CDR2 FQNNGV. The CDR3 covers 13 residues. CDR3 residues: CVSTNPRGLRQYF. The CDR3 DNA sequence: TGTGTCAGCACCAACCCCAGGGGACTTAGGCAGTACTTC.